This TCR beta chain was sequenced during a study of CD8+ T cells in alopecia areata. Looking at the study overall: In an open-label trial, patients got 5 to 10 mg tofacitinib twice daily.

Study-wide results and caveats: TCR sharing across patients was less clear than in mice, possibly HLA-related.

Alopecia areata patients had lesional scalp punch biopsies and peripheral blood taken from them. A remark on this clone: Its antigen is unknown.

TCR sequencing used cDNA made by reverse transcription of extracted RNA. TCRdb's table, derived via immunoSEQ multiplex PCR, lists solely in-frame clones and lacks some. The sample lists 140,000 to 150,000 clones, about three fifths occurring once. The sample consisted of CD4+ T cells sorted from blood, taken at week 0. The sequence derives from a human donor with alopecia areata.

In DNA form, the CDR3 reads TGTGCCAGCAGTTACTCCGGCTCTTTAACGGATACGCAGTATTTT. Its translation: CASSYSGSLTDTQYF. The chain carries TRBV6-5 and TRBJ2-3; D gene uncertain. With 0 bases removed from V and 6 bases from J, the gap between germline ends came to 13 bases. This CDR3 has 15 residues. CDR1 and CDR2 (germline): MNHEY, SVGAGI.